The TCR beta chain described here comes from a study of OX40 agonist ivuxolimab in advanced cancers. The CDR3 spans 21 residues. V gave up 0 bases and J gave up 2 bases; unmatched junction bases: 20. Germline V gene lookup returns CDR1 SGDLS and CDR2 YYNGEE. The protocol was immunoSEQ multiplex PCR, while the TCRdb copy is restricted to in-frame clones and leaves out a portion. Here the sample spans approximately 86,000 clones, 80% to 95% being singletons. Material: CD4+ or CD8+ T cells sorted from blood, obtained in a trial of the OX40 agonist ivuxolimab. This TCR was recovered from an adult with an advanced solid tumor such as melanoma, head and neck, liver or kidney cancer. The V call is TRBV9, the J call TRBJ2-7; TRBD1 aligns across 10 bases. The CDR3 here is CASSVDPGGQGLVGQAYEQYF. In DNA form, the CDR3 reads TGTGCCAGCAGCGTAGATCCCGGGGGACAGGGGCTCGTGGGGCAAGCCTACGAGCAGTACTTC.